This TCR beta chain appears in the sequencing data of a study of cytomegalovirus exposure and HLA in healthy donors. Overall study: Early on, a data release was issued that held 85 million to 95 million unique TCRs from HLA-typed donors. Points from the study as a whole: Later analysis found that TCR beta chains associated with HLA were more clonally expanded than other, equally common chains. It was approximately 160 TCR beta chains that were listed as cytomegalovirus-associated.

With 60 Vbeta and 13 Jbeta primers, the PCR was carried out. Sequencing was performed with immunoSEQ multiplex PCR; in TCRdb, only in-frame clones are kept and a portion is missing. This repertoire shows over 120,000 clones, roughly three quarters found once; its top ten account for about 3.2%. The sample holds a few counts of this clone. Antigen specificity is unknown. The V gene's germline CDR1 is LNHNV and CDR2 YYDKDF (reference sequence). Losses at the gene ends were 5 bases for V and 2 bases for J; bases not matched to a gene: 3. The CDR3 has 14 residues. The specimen was PBMCs. The rearrangement links TRBV15 to TRBJ1-3; 7 bases are shared with TRBD1. The sequence was obtained from a female donor in good health and CMV-seronegative. The CDR3: CATSGQGAGNTIYF. CDR3 in DNA: TGTGCCACCAGCGGTCAGGGGGCTGGAAACACCATATATTTT.